This passage covers 15 T cell receptor beta chains from one sample sequenced in a study of blood T cell repertoires in COVID-19. Produced via immunoSEQ multiplex PCR; TCRdb's table is partial and in-frame only. The repertoire consists of around 330,000 clones, with around nine tenths occurring once and the leading ten covering roughly 4.1%. Material: peripheral blood. The receptors originated from a woman aged 50 to 60 with active or convalescent COVID-19.

This chain joins TRBV14 and TRBJ1-2; 10 positions match TRBD1. CDR1 SGHDN and CDR2 FVKESK come from the germline V gene. The CDR3 extends over 15 amino acids. V shed 2 bases, J shed 8 bases, and the junction held 8 bases outside the gene matches. CDR3 sequence reads: CASSQLTGGASGYTF. For the CDR3, the DNA is TGTGCCAGCAGCCAACTGACAGGGGGCGCGTCCGGCTACACCTTC.

The V and J genes are TRBV14 and TRBJ1-3; D call uncertain. The V and J ends lost 1 base and 2 bases respectively, with 3 bases between them. The germline CDR1 and CDR2 sequences are SGHDN and FVKESK. This CDR3 region has 13 residues. The CDR3 sequence: CASSQAAGNTIYF. The DNA for the CDR3 is TGTGCCAGCAGCCAAGCGGCTGGAAACACCATATATTTT.

The chain uses TRBV25-1 and TRBJ1-1; D uncertain. Trimming shortened V by 0 bases and J by 1 base, and 9 bases separated the two germline ends. The CDR3 is made up of 15 amino acids. Germline assignment: CDR1 MGHDK and CDR2 SYGVNS. The CDR3 loop is CASSEYIEGNTEAFF. Here the CDR3 DNA reads TGTGCCAGCAGTGAATATATAGAGGGGAACACTGAAGCTTTCTTT.

This chain links TRBV28 with TRBJ2-7; the D gene is possibly TRBD2 (6 bases). The V gene lost 1 base and the J gene lost 3 bases, with 22 bases spanning the gap. The CDR3 is made up of 18 amino acids. The germline V gene encodes CDR1 MDHEN and CDR2 SYDVKM. In DNA, the CDR3 is TGTGCCAGCAGTTTATTGCCGGAGGGAGACCTCCATTACTACGAGCAGTACTTC. Translation: CASSLLPEGDLHYYEQYF.

The J gene is TRBJ2-5, the V gene TRBV27, with D possibly TRBD2 on 5 matching bases. Germline assignment: CDR1 MNHEY and CDR2 SMNVEV (reference sequence). CDR3 length: 13 residues. The V end lost 5 bases, the J end lost 9 bases, and 16 bases lay between the germline ends. The CDR3 DNA reads TGTGCCAGCAGTCCCATGGGCGGGTTGCCCCAGTACTTC. The encoded protein is CASSPMGGLPQYF.

The gene calls are TRBV5-1 and TRBJ1-4, with 10 nucleotides matching TRBD1. Germline CDR1 SGHRS, CDR2 YFSETQ. After removal of 4 bases from V and 7 bases from J, the junction contained 4 bases not matched to a gene. The CDR3 is 14 amino acids. The CDR3 region has the DNA TGCGCCAGCAGCCCGGACAGGGGGTTTGAAAAACTGTTTTTT. It translates to CASSPDRGFEKLFF.

The chain has TRBV2 and TRBJ2-6; possible D gene TRBD1, 5 bases. This CDR3 has 13 amino acids. V lost 7 bases to trimming and J lost 2 bases, with 6 bases between them. Germline-derived CDR1 and CDR2 are SNHLY and FYNNEI. Written as DNA, the CDR3 is TGTGCCAGCACAGGGACTGGGGCCAACGTCCTGACTTTC. It encodes CASTGTGANVLTF.

V usage is TRBV5-8 and J usage is TRBJ2-1; TRBD1 matches 8 bases. After removal of 4 bases from V and 7 bases from J, the junction contained 10 bases not matched to a gene. The V gene's germline CDR1 is SGHTS and CDR2 YDEGEE. The CDR3 length is 15 residues. This CDR3 is CASSKRTGQGNEQFF. The CDR3, as DNA: TGTGCCAGCAGCAAGAGGACAGGGCAGGGGAATGAGCAGTTCTTC.

The gene calls are TRBV2 and TRBJ1-2; 7 bases are a match to TRBD1. V shed 1 base and J 3 bases; nucleotides not matched to a gene: 2. The germline CDR1 and CDR2 sequences are SNHLY and FYNNEI. The CDR3 is 14 residues long. The CDR3 loop reads CASSEGQGYYGYTF. Here the CDR3 DNA reads TGTGCCAGCAGTGAAGGACAGGGCTACTATGGCTACACCTTC.

The J gene is TRBJ1-3, the V gene TRBV18; D is perhaps TRBD1 (5 bases). Germline CDR1 KGHSH, CDR2 LQKENI. With 3 bases removed from V and 0 bases from J, the gap between germline ends came to 12 bases. The CDR3 length is 16 residues. In DNA, the CDR3 is TGTGCCAGCTCACCTGTTTGGGGGGACTCTGGAAACACCATATATTTT. It translates to CASSPVWGDSGNTIYF.

This clone was counted once. The J gene is TRBJ1-3, the V gene TRBV5-8; tentatively, D is TRBD1 (6 bases). Germline-derived CDR1 and CDR2 are SGHTS and YDEGEE. CDR3 length equals 15 residues. With 3 bases removed from V and 0 bases from J, the gap between germline ends came to 10 bases. The CDR3 here is CASSWDTSSGNTIYF. CDR3 nucleotide sequence: TGTGCCAGCAGCTGGGACACGAGCTCTGGAAACACCATATATTTT.

V and J are TRBV5-1 and TRBJ1-1; no clear D. The CDR3 contains 14 residues. CDR1 and CDR2 (germline): SGHRS, YFSETQ. V was clipped by 4 bases and J by 0 bases, with 10 bases between them. The CDR3 DNA reads TGCGCCAGCAGCGCAGCGGGCTTGAACACTGAAGCTTTCTTT. The encoded protein is CASSAAGLNTEAFF.

Points on this clone: The same CDR3 also results from other DNA sequences found in this sample. The rearrangement uses TRBV7-3 and TRBJ1-1, with 7 bases identical to TRBD1. With V trimmed by 4 bases and J by 0 bases, 2 bases remained unmatched. CDR3 length: 14 residues. CDR1 is SGHTA, CDR2 FQGTGA, per germline. In DNA, the CDR3 is TGTGCCAGCAGCTCCGGGACAGTGAACACTGAAGCTTTCTTT. Translated, it gives CASSSGTVNTEAFF.

The V call is TRBV19, the J call TRBJ1-2; D is ambiguous. This CDR3 is 12 amino acids long. Trimming took 3 bases from V and 8 from J, leaving 10 bases between them. The germline CDR1 and CDR2 sequences are LNHDA and SQIVND (reference sequence). CDR3 loop: CASSITESGYTF. The CDR3 DNA sequence: TGTGCCAGTAGTATTACAGAGTCCGGCTACACCTTC.

Only one count was recorded for this clone. The chain employs TRBV9 and TRBJ1-1, with no clear D. Trimming cost V 0 bases and J 0 bases, with 12 bases left between them. This CDR3 spans 16 amino acids. From germline, CDR1 is SGDLS and CDR2 YYNGEE. The CDR3 region has the DNA TGTGCCAGCAGCGTAGGAGAGGAGTTTATGAACACTGAAGCTTTCTTT. Its translation: CASSVGEEFMNTEAFF.